This T cell receptor beta chain emerged from a study of T cell responses to AZD1222 COVID-19 vaccine. Study-wide background: The study pooled second doses at about 4 or about 12 weeks. Study outcomes and limitations: Spike was spanned by vaccine-associated CD4 TCRs, with dominance at 160-218 and 743-854. Donors were chiefly white British, with a greater number of females, and clonal diversity was perhaps underestimated.

The protocol was immunoSEQ multiplex PCR, while the TCRdb copy is restricted to in-frame clones and leaves out a portion. The data show approximately 100,000 clones, about 88% seen once. As for this clone: Its target is unknown.

The starting material was peripheral blood, obtained on day 0 of AZD1222 vaccination. The clonotype originates from an adult in good health.

The CDR3 sequence: CASSLAGGWTEAFF. The CDR3, as DNA: TGTGCCAGCAGCCTAGCGGGGGGATGGACTGAAGCTTTCTTT. This rearrangement joins TRBV3-1 (or the pseudogene TRBV3-2) to TRBJ1-1; maybe TRBD1 (5 bases). The CDR3 loop spans 14 amino acids. Trimming took 4 bases from V and 5 from J, leaving 14 bases between them. CDR1 LGHDT and CDR2 YNNKEL come from the germline V gene (reference sequence).